This TCR beta chain was identified during a study of blood T cell repertoires in COVID-19. As for the study in general: Some COVID-19 samples were acute and others convalescent; all came from the United States, Italy and Spain. PBMCs, B-cell-depleted T cells, or T cells provided the cDNA or gDNA that made up the material.

This clone was seen ten or more times. CDR1 is SGHAT, CDR2 FQNNGV, per germline. There are 13 residues in the CDR3. Deletions cut 3 bases from V and 1 base from J, with 7 bases between. In the original workflow: Scientists estimated how many nucleated cells there were by amplifying reference gene primers. Only in-frame clones appear in the TCRdb table, and some are missing; sequencing was by immunoSEQ multiplex PCR. V, J and clone size were drawn from that table, and D and trimming were deduced from the DNA. This sample carries some 190,000 clones, approximately 82% of them seen once, and the ten largest clones take 8% to 11%.

The chain has TRBV11-2 and TRBJ2-7; D is ambiguous. This sequence was found in a woman older than 75 with active or convalescent COVID-19. What was sequenced was peripheral blood. The CDR3 coding sequence is TGTGCCAGCAGCTTCGAGATTTCCTACGAGCAGTACTTC. Translated: CASSFEISYEQYF.